This T cell receptor beta chain is from a study of kidney transplant recipient with SARS-CoV-2 infection. The V gene's germline CDR1 is LGHNA and CDR2 YNFKEQ. The V end lost 0 bases, the J end lost 7 bases, and 12 bases lay between the germline ends. The CDR3 runs 15 residues. One entry per CDR3 protein results from TCRdb running MiXCR on the reads. This sample has fewer than 250,000 distinct CDR3 sequences, with 29% found just once. This chain connects TRBV4-2 to TRBJ1-4, with D possibly TRBD1 on 5 matching bases. The sequencing here drew on a blood sample, taken at baseline and on day 111 from a kidney transplant recipient. This sequence was found in a male patient younger than 45 who had COVID-19 and was a kidney transplant recipient. Some T cells may be the graft donor's. In DNA, the CDR3 is TGTGCCAGCAGCCAAGAGAGGGGCGCGAGTGAAAAACTGTTTTTT. Translated, it gives CASSQERGASEKLFF.